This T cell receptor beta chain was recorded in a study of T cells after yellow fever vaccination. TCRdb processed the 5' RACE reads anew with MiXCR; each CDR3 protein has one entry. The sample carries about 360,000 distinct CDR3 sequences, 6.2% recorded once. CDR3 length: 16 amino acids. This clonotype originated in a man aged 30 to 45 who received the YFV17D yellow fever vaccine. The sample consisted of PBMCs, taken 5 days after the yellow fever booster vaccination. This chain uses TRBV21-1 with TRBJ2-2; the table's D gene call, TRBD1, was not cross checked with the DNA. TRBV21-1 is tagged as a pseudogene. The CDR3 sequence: CASSKVCVPNTGELFF. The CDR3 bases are TGTGCCAGCAGCAAAGTTTGTGTCCCTAACACCGGGGAGCTGTTTTTT.